This TCR beta chain was profiled in a study of OX40 agonist ivuxolimab in advanced cancers. The study, taken as a whole, reports: Expanded peripheral T cell antigen specificity was not determined. Both CD4+ and CD8+ T cell populations in blood had undergone clonal expansion by week 6 at 0.1 to 3.0 mg/kg.

This clone has just one count. Its matching antigen is unknown. The CDR3 totals 14 residues. The germline gives CDR1 SGHTA, CDR2 FQGNSA. Trimming shortened V by 3 bases and J by 3 bases, and 11 bases separated the two germline ends. Data came from immunoSEQ multiplex PCR; TCRdb stores just in-frame clones and leaves some out. The profile covers 15,000 to 20,000 clones, with around 80% appearing a single time and 45% to 50% taken by the ten largest. The receptor was derived from an adult with an advanced solid tumor such as melanoma, head and neck, liver or kidney cancer. The chain has TRBV7-2 and TRBJ1-2; D not resolved. The sample consisted of CD4+ or CD8+ T cells sorted from blood, taken in a trial of the OX40 agonist ivuxolimab. CDR3 region: CASSLIASDYGYTF. CDR3 DNA sequence: TGTGCCAGCAGCTTGATAGCCTCGGACTATGGCTACACCTTC.